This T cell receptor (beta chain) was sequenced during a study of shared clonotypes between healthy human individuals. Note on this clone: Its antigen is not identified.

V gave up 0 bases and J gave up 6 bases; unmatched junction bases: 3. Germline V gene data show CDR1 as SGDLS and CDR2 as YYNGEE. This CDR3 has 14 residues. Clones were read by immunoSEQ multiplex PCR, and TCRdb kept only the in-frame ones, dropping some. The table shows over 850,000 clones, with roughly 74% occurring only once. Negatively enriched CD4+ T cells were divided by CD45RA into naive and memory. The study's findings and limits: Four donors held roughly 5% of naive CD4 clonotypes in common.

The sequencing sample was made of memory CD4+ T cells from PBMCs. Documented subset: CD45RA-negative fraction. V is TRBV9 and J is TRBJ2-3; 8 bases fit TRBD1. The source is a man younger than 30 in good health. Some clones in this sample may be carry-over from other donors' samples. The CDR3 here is CASSVDQGADTQYF. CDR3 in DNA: TGTGCCAGCAGCGTAGACCAGGGGGCCGATACGCAGTATTTT.